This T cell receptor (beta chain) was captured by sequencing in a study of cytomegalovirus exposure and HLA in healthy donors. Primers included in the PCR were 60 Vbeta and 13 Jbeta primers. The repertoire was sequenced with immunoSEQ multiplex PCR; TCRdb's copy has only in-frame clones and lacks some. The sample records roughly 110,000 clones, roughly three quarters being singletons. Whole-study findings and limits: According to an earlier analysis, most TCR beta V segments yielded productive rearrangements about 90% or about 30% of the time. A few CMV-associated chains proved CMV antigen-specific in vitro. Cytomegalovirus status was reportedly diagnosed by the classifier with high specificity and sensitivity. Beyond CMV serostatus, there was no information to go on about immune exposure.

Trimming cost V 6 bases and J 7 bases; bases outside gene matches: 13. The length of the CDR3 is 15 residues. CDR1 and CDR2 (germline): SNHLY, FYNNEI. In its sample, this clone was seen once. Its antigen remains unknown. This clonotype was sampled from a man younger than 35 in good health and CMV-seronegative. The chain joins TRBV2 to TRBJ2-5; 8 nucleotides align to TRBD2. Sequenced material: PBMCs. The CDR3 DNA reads TGTGCCAGCAGAAACGGGGGGGGGCGAGGGGTGACCCAGTACTTC. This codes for CASRNGGGRGVTQYF.